A single sample is the source of the 12 T cell receptor beta chains below, sequenced in a study of control samples from healthy donors and cancer patients. The table came from immunoSEQ multiplex PCR; TCRdb's copy has only in-frame clones and leaves some out. The sample includes 120,000 or so clones, under 95% of them seen just once. The sequenced sample was blood. The source of these receptors is a man aged 18 to 35 in good health.

The chain carries TRBV5-1 and TRBJ1-2; 7 bases align to TRBD1. There are 13 residues in the CDR3. The V gene end was trimmed by 4 bases and the J gene end by 7 bases; junction bases not matched to a gene: 7. Germline loops: CDR1 SGHRS, CDR2 YFSETQ. The CDR3 sequence: CASSPTGRGGYTF. In DNA, the CDR3 is TGCGCCAGCAGCCCGACAGGGAGGGGTGGCTACACCTTC. Supplemented by reference TRBV5-1 and TRBJ1-2, the full variable domain reads KAGVTQTPRYLIKTRGQQVTLSCSPISGHRSVSWYQQTPGQGLQFLFEYFSETQRNKGNFPGRFSGRQFSNSRSEMNVSTLELGDSALYLCASSPTGRGGYTFGSGTRLTVV.

J is TRBJ2-3 and V is TRBV2, with 9 bases identical to TRBD2. Germline lookup yields CDR1 SNHLY and CDR2 FYNNEI. The CDR3 consists of 15 residues. The J segment lost 1 base and the V segment lost 4 bases, leaving 3 bases of the junction unmatched. The CDR3 loop reads CASSVPSGGTDTQYF. CDR3 coding DNA: TGTGCCAGCAGTGTCCCTAGCGGGGGCACAGATACGCAGTATTTT.

V and J are TRBV19 and TRBJ1-2; 8 bases are shared with TRBD1. J lost 4 bases, V lost 1 base, and 5 bases had no gene match. CDR3 length equals 15 residues. CDR1 and CDR2 from the germline V gene are LNHDA and SQIVND (reference sequence). The CDR3 DNA sequence: TGTGCCAGTAGTATAGCCCCCGACAGGGGCTATGGCTACACCTTC. Its translation is CASSIAPDRGYGYTF.

This chain uses TRBV11-2 with TRBJ1-1; D unresolved. Germline CDR1 and CDR2: SGHAT and FQNNGV. The V and J ends lost 2 bases and 1 base respectively, with 5 bases between them. CDR3 size: 13 residues. In nucleotides, the CDR3 is TGTGCCAGCAGCTTATCCTCGAACACTGAAGCTTTCTTT. Translating gives CASSLSSNTEAFF.

This chain links TRBV2 with TRBJ1-2; no clear D gene. From germline, CDR1 is SNHLY and CDR2 FYNNEI. The CDR3 is 11 residues long. V lost 7 bases and J lost 8, with 11 bases in between. CDR3 sequence: CASTAALGYTF. The CDR3 DNA reads as TGTGCCAGCACGGCGGCTCTCGGCTACACCTTC.

The chain carries TRBV15 and TRBJ1-4, with a weak D call TRBD1 (5 bases). Trimming took 2 bases from V and 8 from J, leaving 9 bases between them. The CDR3 extends over 13 amino acids. The V gene's germline CDR1 is LNHNV and CDR2 YYDKDF (reference sequence). Here the CDR3 reads CATSRQGEEKLFF. The CDR3 coding sequence is TGTGCCACCAGCAGACAGGGTGAGGAAAAACTGTTTTTT.

The chain couples TRBV2 to TRBJ2-7; tentatively, D is TRBD1 (5 bases). This CDR3 comprises 14 residues. Looked up from germline, CDR1 is SNHLY and CDR2 is FYNNEI. V was clipped by 6 bases and J by 1 base, with 13 bases between them. DNA of the CDR3: TGTGCCAGCAGGCGGACAATCCTGTCCTACGAGCAGTACTTC. This encodes CASRRTILSYEQYF.

The chain combines TRBV28 with TRBJ2-6; no firm D call. With 3 bases removed from V and 0 bases from J, the gap between germline ends came to 12 bases. Germline CDR1 MDHEN, CDR2 SYDVKM. The length of the CDR3 is 17 residues. Written as DNA, the CDR3 is TGTGCCAGCAGTTTTTCTGGTCGAGACTCTGGGGCCAACGTCCTGACTTTC. Translating it yields CASSFSGRDSGANVLTF.

The rearrangement links TRBV19 to TRBJ1-1, with D tentatively TRBD1 (6 bases). Trimming took off 4 bases at V and 1 base at J, with 16 bases between the two ends. CDR3 size: 16 residues. The V gene's germline CDR1 is LNHDA and CDR2 SQIVND (reference sequence). As DNA, the CDR3 is TGTGCCAGTAGTAAAGGCCGGACAGTTAGGAACACTGAAGCTTTCTTT. It translates to CASSKGRTVRNTEAFF.

This chain joins TRBV9 and TRBJ2-3; D is unclear. V lost 0 bases to trimming and J lost 0 bases, with 8 bases between them. The CDR3 loop spans 15 amino acids. Germline V gene sequence: CDR1 SGDLS, CDR2 YYNGEE. The CDR3 nucleotides are TGTGCCAGCAGCGTAGAGGGCGCCAGCACAGATACGCAGTATTTT. This sequence encodes CASSVEGASTDTQYF.

This clone was observed once. V usage is TRBV19 and J usage is TRBJ1-1; D possibly corresponds to TRBD1 (6 bases). The CDR3 covers 16 residues. Trimming pared 3 bases from V and 3 bases from J, leaving 17 bases between. From germline, CDR1 is LNHDA and CDR2 SQIVND (reference sequence). The CDR3 reads CASSMVGTRRDTEAFF. CDR3 DNA: TGTGCCAGTAGTATGGTGGGGACACGACGGGACACTGAAGCTTTCTTT.

The chain joins TRBV11-2 to TRBJ1-6, with a possible D match to TRBD1 (5 bases). The V end lost 0 bases, the J end lost 10 bases, and 22 bases lay between the germline ends. CDR3 length: 18 amino acids. From germline, CDR1 is SGHAT and CDR2 FQNNGV. CDR3 nucleotide sequence: TGTGCCAGCAGCTTAGATCGGGTGAGAGGGGCAGGTGGGTCACCCCTCCACTTT. Encoded protein: CASSLDRVRGAGGSPLHF.